This TCR beta chain appears in the sequencing data of a study of regulatory T cells in long-lasting Graves disease (dated by TCRdb to the early 2020s). Regarding the research as a whole: Antithyroid drugs had been taken for less than 3 months by newly diagnosed Graves' disease patients. The study took place in China and was registered as a clinical trial. A total of roughly 35 samples were covered by TCR sequencing, comprising roughly 13 persistent and around 20 newly diagnosed Graves' disease patients. Patients with persistent Graves' disease were compared with patients with newly diagnosed Graves' disease using TCR sequencing and RNA sequencing of peripheral blood. Broader findings and caveats from the paper: Preferential use of TRBV28, TRBJ1-2 and TRBJ2-5 was observed in persistent disease, whereas TRBV20-1 and TRBJ2-1 were favored in newly diagnosed disease. More public clonotypes were shared among persistent patients (about 2,800) than among newly diagnosed patients (roughly 1,000). Peripheral blood alone was examined, since thyroid tissue, which constituted the primary lesion, could not be accessed. Sequencing and analysis were limited to the TCR beta chain. The small sample size was acknowledged by the authors as a limitation that may reduce accuracy. Lower TCR Shannon entropy and fewer highly expanded clones were observed in persistent Graves' disease patients than in newly diagnosed patients, which suggested clonal expansion.

Library preparation employed multiplex PCR. The instrument given in TCRdb is Illumina HiSeq 4000. To build TCR beta libraries, CDR3 regions were amplified by Arm-PCR using iRepertoire HTBI primers. PCR products were gel purified before sequencing. The authors' pipeline ran thus. A total of roughly 58 TRBV and under 15 TRBJ segments were identified across samples and were used for gene usage analysis of CDR3 amino acid clonotypes. COPE and FqMerger were used to merge the filtered high-quality paired reads into contigs. BLAST was used to align contigs to the IMGT TRBV, TRBD and TRBJ reference genes, and CDR3 was defined following IMGT. Any clonotype with a frequency above 0.1% was classified as a highly expanded clone. Shannon entropy served as the measure of repertoire diversity, while the Gini coefficient captured V-J evenness. A clonotype found in more than one individual was treated as public. The raw public data were reprocessed by TCRdb itself: fastp quality trimming at Q25, MiXCR clonotype calling, in-frame beta chains only. For every CDR3 protein sequence, its rows merge into one entry that carries the most common genes and DNA. The V and J calls were determined by TCRdb, not by the authors. In all, the sample holds roughly 500,000 distinct CDR3 sequences, and 14% of those were seen once. The ten top clones hold roughly 18% of the sample.

CDR3 length: 12 amino acids, cysteine to phenylalanine. This entry keeps only the CDR3 DNA: 36 bases, framed from base 1. V lost 3 bases and J lost 6 bases; the stretch between them is 7 bases long. The germline V gene (reference sequence) yields SEHNR for CDR1 and FQNEAQ for CDR2. A word on this clonotype: The antigen it recognizes is unknown. This may come from a read error, since a much larger clone is one base off.

What the time point label conveys for this sample: newly diagnosed GD, antithyroid drugs for less than 3 months. RNA was extracted from PBMCs in TRIzol for both TCR sequencing and RNA sequencing. The diagnosis of Graves' disease was made according to American Thyroid Association guidelines. Patients were recruited from an endocrinology department in Xi'an, China. Each patient gave 7 to 9.5 milliliters of peripheral blood, collected in an EDTA anticoagulant tube. PBMCs were isolated by Ficoll Paque Plus density gradient separation without further T cell sorting. RNA quality was checked with an Agilent 2100 Bioanalyzer and agarose gel, and concentration with a NanoDrop 2000. These sequences were also reported in another study, on T cells in Graves' hyperthyroidism and ophthalmopathy. Taken from the second paper: Graves' hyperthyroidism was defined as stable when no progression to ophthalmopathy occurred over 18 months of follow-up. The hyperthyroidism patients were between 18 and 65 years old and newly diagnosed, with a disease duration of less than 2 months. Exclusion was applied to patients with uncontrolled infections, other autoimmune diseases, pregnancy or lactation. Diagnoses were established on the basis of clinical symptoms, serum thyroxine and TRAb, thyroid ultrasound, and orbital computed tomography. The first round of RT-PCR for the TCR CDR3 was performed with the HTBI primer set and the Qiagen OneStep RT-PCR kit. Most expanded thyroid clonotypes (frequency above 0.001) were also detected in blood, suggesting blood repertoires may reflect thyroid immune responses. In cross-validation, a model built on a 13 V-J signature told ophthalmopathy apart from stable hyperthyroidism with roughly 87% sensitivity and roughly 83% specificity, and in testing the same model reached 80%/75%. In validation, progression to ophthalmopathy was predicted by the model with around 70% sensitivity and nearly 75% specificity, a median of around 6.5 months before onset. To identify distinguishing TCR V-J signatures, a discovery cohort of around 98 patients was used, comprising fewer than 45 with Graves' ophthalmopathy and about 59 with stable Graves' hyperthyroidism. Whether ophthalmopathy could be predicted prospectively was tested in an independent validation cohort made up of roughly 19 hyperthyroidism patients plus 17 patients who later progressed to ophthalmopathy. The 90 to 100 discovery patients were randomly split 7:3 into training and test sets. In addition, the study compared T-cell repertoires in thyroid tissue and in blood from five or six Graves' hyperthyroidism patients. Once sampling was done, hyperthyroidism patients were given methimazole at a starting dose of 30 mg daily, whereas ophthalmopathy patients were given high-dose intravenous methylprednisolone. Libraries were constructed in a second round of multiplex PCR, after which size selection and purification were carried out. Paired-end sequencing of the libraries was performed with 100 bp reads on an Illumina HiSeq2000. SOAPnuke was used to process the raw data, removing reads that contained adapters or uncalled bases, had a mean Phred below 15, or lacked an exact match to the constant primer or identifier. COPE v1.2.5 was used to merge high-quality paired reads, and clonotypes were defined as unique nucleotide sequences. MiTCR v1.1 was used to align the clonotypes against IMGT TRBV, TRBD and TRBJ reference segments. The analysis was restricted to V-J combinations with a frequency above 0.0001, which together covered 99% to 99.2% of the repertoires. A TCS score was defined as the ratio of F50 (clonal expansion) to E x V (chaos), with BLOSUM62-based TCRdist applied between CDR3 peptides within each V-J. Welch's t-statistics and random forest reduced roughly 540 V-J features to 13, which were used in a naive Bayes classifier (R e1071). Sample size was not statistically predetermined, and blinding of investigators to group allocation was not performed. The paper reports TCR Vbeta CDR3 sequencing of approximately 140 peripheral blood samples: around 45 ophthalmopathy, under 80 hyperthyroidism and 17 progressor patients.

The chain uses TRBV7-9 and TRBJ2-3, with no D gene named confidently. The sample here was peripheral blood mononuclear cells (PBMCs), taken at new diagnosis, from a patient treated with antithyroid drugs. This receptor was identified in a woman aged 50 to 60 with Graves disease. Donor details come from another sample of the same person, matched by shared clones. CDR3 reads: CASSLRRDTQYF. In nucleotide form, the sequence is TGTGCCAGCAGCTTGCGCCGGGATACGCAGTATTTT.